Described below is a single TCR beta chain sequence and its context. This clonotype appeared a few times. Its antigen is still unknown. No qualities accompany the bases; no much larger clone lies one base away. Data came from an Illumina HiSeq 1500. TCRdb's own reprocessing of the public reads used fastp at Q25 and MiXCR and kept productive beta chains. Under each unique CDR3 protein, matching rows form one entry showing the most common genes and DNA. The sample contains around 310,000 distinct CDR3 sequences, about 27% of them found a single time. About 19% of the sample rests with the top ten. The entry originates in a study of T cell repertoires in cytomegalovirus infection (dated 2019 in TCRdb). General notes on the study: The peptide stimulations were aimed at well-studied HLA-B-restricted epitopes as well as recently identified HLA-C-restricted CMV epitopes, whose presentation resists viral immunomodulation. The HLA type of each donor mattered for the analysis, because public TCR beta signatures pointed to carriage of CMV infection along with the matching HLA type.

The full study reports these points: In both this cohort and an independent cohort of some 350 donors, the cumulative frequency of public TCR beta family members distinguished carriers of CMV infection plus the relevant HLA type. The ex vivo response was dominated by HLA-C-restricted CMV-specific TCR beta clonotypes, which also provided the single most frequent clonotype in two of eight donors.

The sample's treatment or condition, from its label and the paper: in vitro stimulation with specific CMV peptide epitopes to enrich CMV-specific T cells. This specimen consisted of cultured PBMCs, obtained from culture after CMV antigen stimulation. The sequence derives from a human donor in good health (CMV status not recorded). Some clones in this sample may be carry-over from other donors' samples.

In nucleotides, the sequence is TGCAGTGCTAGAGACTATAGGGCTAACAATCAGCCCCAGCATTTT. It translates as CSARDYRANNQPQHF. The rearrangement combines TRBV20-1 with TRBJ1-5; no D gene can be assigned with confidence. V gives up 0 bases and J gives up 3 bases, and the segment between their germline ends measures 12 bases. According to the germline V gene (reference sequence), CDR1 reads DFQATT and CDR2 reads SNEGSKA. Taken from cysteine to phenylalanine, the CDR3 has 15 residues. The only DNA kept is the CDR3, 45 bases in frame from the first base.